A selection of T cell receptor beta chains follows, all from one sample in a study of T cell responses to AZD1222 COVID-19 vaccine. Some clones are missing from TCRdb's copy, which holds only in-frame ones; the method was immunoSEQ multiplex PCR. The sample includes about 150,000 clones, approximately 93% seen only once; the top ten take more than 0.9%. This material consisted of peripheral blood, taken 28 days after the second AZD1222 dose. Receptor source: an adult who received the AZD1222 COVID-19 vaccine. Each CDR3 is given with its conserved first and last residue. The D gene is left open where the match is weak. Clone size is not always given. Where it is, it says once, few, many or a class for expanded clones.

CDR3 DNA: TGTGCTAGTGGTTCCCCACAGGGTTGGACTAATGAAAAACTGTTTTTT
CDR3 protein: CASGSPQGWTNEKLFF
D gene: .
J gene: TRBJ1-4
V gene: TRBV12-5
clone size: .

CDR3 DNA: TGTGCCAGCAGCCCCCCGGACAGGGGGCGTACGTCTCGGAATTCACCCCTTCACTTT
CDR3 protein: CASSPPDRGRTSRNSPLHF
D gene: TRBD1
J gene: TRBJ1-6
V gene: TRBV7-2
clone size: once

CDR3 DNA: TGTGCCAGCAGCTTTTACCCCGGGACTAGAGCCTACGAGCAGTACTTC
CDR3 protein: CASSFYPGTRAYEQYF
D gene: TRBD2
J gene: TRBJ2-7
V gene: TRBV7-2
clone size: .

CDR3 DNA: TGTGCCAGCAGCTCGTATGTCGAGAATGAGCAGTTCTTC
CDR3 protein: CASSSYVENEQFF
D gene: .
J gene: TRBJ2-1
V gene: TRBV11-2
clone size: .

CDR3 DNA: TGTGCCACCAGTGATTTGTTTCAGTTGAACACTGAAGCTTTCTTT
CDR3 protein: CATSDLFQLNTEAFF
D gene: .
J gene: TRBJ1-1
V gene: TRBV24-1
clone size: .

CDR3 DNA: TGTGCCAGCAGTCCCACTACCCATTCACCCCTCCACTTT
CDR3 protein: CASSPTTHSPLHF
D gene: .
J gene: TRBJ1-6
V gene: TRBV12-3/TRBV12-4
clone size: once

CDR3 DNA: TGTGCCGGTCCCGGGACAGGCAAAAGTATCCGCACAGATACGCAGTATTTT
CDR3 protein: CAGPGTGKSIRTDTQYF
D gene: TRBD1
J gene: TRBJ2-3
V gene: TRBV19
clone size: .

CDR3 DNA: TGTGCCAGCAGCGCCTGCGGAGGGGATGCGAACTATGGCTACACCTTC
CDR3 protein: CASSACGGDANYGYTF
D gene: .
J gene: TRBJ1-2
V gene: TRBV21-1
clone size: .

CDR3 DNA: TGCGCCAGCAGTGGACAGGGGGCTGGTAATTCACCCCTCCACTTT
CDR3 protein: CASSGQGAGNSPLHF
D gene: TRBD1
J gene: TRBJ1-6
V gene: TRBV10-2
clone size: .

CDR3 DNA: TGCGCCAGCAGTGAGTACCCCACGGCTAGCGGGGGTTACAATGAGCAGTTCTTC
CDR3 protein: CASSEYPTASGGYNEQFF
D gene: TRBD2
J gene: TRBJ2-1
V gene: TRBV10-1
clone size: .

CDR3 DNA: TGCGCCAGCAGCCAGACTAGCGGGGGTGGAAATGAGCAGTTCTTC
CDR3 protein: CASSQTSGGGNEQFF
D gene: TRBD2
J gene: TRBJ2-1
V gene: TRBV4-3
clone size: .

CDR3 DNA: TGTGCCATAGCGGGAGGGTCCCCTGGGGCCAACGTCCTGACTTTC
CDR3 protein: CAIAGGSPGANVLTF
D gene: TRBD2
J gene: TRBJ2-6
V gene: TRBV10-3
clone size: .

CDR3 DNA: TGTGCCAGCAGCCCCCCCCTCGGCGACACTGAAGCTTTCTTT
CDR3 protein: CASSPPLGDTEAFF
D gene: .
J gene: TRBJ1-1
V gene: TRBV5-4
clone size: .

CDR3 DNA: TGTGCCAGCAGCGTAGCTCAGGGGGCCTACAATGAGCAGTTCTTC
CDR3 protein: CASSVAQGAYNEQFF
D gene: TRBD1
J gene: TRBJ2-1
V gene: TRBV9
clone size: .